This T cell receptor beta chain was identified in a study of T cell changes during pregnancy in multiple sclerosis (dated by TCRdb to about 2019). Looking at the study overall: The study looked at changes in the T cell repertoire across pregnancy in women with multiple sclerosis.

At the junction V is shortened by 4 bases and J by 5 bases, with 24 bases in between. According to the germline V gene, CDR1 reads SGHDT and CDR2 reads YYEEEE. CDR3 length: 18 amino acids, cysteine to phenylalanine. Just CDR3 DNA is preserved here, 54 bases in frame from base 1. A remark on this clone: Its antigen remains undetermined. No base quality values were provided; no much bigger clone lies one nucleotide off.

Libraries were built with the immunoSEQ multiplex PCR assay. As stored in TCRdb, this immuneACCESS dataset retains in-frame rearrangements with V and J assigned. A fraction of the clones does not appear; measured against another copy, unresolved V genes explain less than half of the discrepancy, and the remainder lacks a known reason. The sample table contains around 100,000 clones; only one count was recorded for less than 95% of them. Of the sample, 0.7% to 0.9% is held by the ten largest clones. The sequence joins TRBV5-6 to TRBJ1-4, with a tentative D gene TRBD1 over 6 matching bases. This TCR was recovered from a female donor in good health, enrolled as a control in a pregnancy study. This material consisted of peripheral blood, taken in the second trimester of pregnancy. The DNA reads as follows: TGTGCCAGCAGCCTCTGGGGGGCCAGGCGGGAGCCCAATGAAAAACTGTTTTTT. Translation gives CASSLWGARREPNEKLFF.